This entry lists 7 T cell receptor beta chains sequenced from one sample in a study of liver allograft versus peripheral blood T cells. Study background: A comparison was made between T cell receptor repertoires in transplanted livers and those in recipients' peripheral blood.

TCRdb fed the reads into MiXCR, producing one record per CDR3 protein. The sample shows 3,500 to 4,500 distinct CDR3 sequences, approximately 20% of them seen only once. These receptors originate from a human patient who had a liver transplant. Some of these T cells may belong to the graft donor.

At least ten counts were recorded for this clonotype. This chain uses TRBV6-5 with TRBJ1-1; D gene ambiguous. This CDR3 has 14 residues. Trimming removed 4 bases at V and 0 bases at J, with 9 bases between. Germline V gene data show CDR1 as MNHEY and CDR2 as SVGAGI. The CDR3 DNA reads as TGTGCCAGCAGTTTTAAGGGCCTGAACACTGAAGCTTTCTTT. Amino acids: CASSFKGLNTEAFF.

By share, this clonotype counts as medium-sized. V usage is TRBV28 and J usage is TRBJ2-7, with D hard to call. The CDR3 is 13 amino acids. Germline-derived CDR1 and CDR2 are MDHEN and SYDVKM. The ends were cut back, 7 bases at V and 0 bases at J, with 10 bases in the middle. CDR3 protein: CASKDPSSYEQYF. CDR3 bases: TGTGCCAGCAAAGACCCGAGCTCCTACGAGCAGTACTTC.

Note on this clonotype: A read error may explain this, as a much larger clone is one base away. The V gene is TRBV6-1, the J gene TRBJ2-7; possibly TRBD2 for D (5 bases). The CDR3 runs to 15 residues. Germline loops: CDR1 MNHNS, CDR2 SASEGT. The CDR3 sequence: CANSEVFDGAYEQYF. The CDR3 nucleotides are TGTGCCAACAGTGAGGTTTTTGACGGGGCCTACGAGCAGTACTTC.

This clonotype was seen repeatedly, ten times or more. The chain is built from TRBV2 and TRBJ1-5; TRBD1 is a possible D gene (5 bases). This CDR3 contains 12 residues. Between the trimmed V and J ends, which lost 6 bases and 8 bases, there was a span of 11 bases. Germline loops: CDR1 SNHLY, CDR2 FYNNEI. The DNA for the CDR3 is TGTGCCAGCAGCCCCGGGGGGGAGCCCCAGCATTTT. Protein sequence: CASSPGGEPQHF.

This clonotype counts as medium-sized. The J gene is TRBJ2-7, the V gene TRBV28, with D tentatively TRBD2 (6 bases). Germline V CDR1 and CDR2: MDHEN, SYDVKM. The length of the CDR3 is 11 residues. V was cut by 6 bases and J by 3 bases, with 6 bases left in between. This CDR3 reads CASRRGYEQYF. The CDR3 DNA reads TGTGCCAGCAGGCGGGGCTACGAGCAGTACTTC.

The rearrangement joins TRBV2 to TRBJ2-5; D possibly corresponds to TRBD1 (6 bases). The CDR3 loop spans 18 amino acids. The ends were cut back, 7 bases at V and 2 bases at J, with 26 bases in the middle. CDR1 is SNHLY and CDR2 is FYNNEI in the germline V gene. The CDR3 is CASIPGTQSTGPQETQYF. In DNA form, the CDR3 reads TGTGCCAGCATCCCCGGGACCCAAAGCACAGGGCCGCAAGAGACCCAGTACTTC. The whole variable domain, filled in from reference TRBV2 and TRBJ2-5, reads EPEVTQTPSHQVTQMGQEVILRCVPISNHLYFYWYRQILGQKVEFLVSFYNNEISEKSEIFDDQFSVERPDGSNFTLKIRSTKLEDSAMYFCASIPGTQSTGPQETQYFGPGTRLLVL.

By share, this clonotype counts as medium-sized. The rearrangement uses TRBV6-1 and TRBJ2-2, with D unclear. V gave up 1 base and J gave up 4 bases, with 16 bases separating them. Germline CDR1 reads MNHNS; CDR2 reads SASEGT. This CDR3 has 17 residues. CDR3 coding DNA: TGTGCCAGCAGTGAAGGTCCTACCTCGAGGAGCACCGGGGAGCTGTTTTTT. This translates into CASSEGPTSRSTGELFF.